This T cell receptor (beta chain) was sequenced during a study of CD8 T cells in Susac syndrome. The authors carried out high-throughput sequencing of TCR beta. They applied it to CD8+ and CD4+ T cells obtained from blood. Negative isolation yielded the CD8+ and CD4+ T cells, while FACS enriched the TEMRA cells. An input of roughly 0.5 to 1 ug of RNA was subjected to reverse transcription using random hexamers. The TCR beta CDR3 was amplified by immunoSEQ multiplex PCR across 54 Vbeta, 13 Jbeta. MiXCR, run by TCRdb on the immunoSEQ multiplex PCR reads, gives a single entry per CDR3 protein. Seen here are about 130,000 distinct CDR3 sequences, around 86% observed once, and the top ten hold roughly 0.5%. Germline loops: CDR1 MNHEY, CDR2 SVGAGI. With 4 bases clipped from V and 4 bases from J, the junction kept 12 bases outside the gene matches. CDR3 length equals 16 residues.

Sample: CD8+ T cells from PBMCs. This TCR came from a human donor with multiple sclerosis. V and J are TRBV6-5 and TRBJ1-2, with 7 bases identical to TRBD1. CDR3 loop: CASSSEGQLLRYGYTF. The CDR3 DNA reads TGTGCCAGCAGTTCGGAGGGACAGCTCCTTCGCTATGGCTACACCTTC.